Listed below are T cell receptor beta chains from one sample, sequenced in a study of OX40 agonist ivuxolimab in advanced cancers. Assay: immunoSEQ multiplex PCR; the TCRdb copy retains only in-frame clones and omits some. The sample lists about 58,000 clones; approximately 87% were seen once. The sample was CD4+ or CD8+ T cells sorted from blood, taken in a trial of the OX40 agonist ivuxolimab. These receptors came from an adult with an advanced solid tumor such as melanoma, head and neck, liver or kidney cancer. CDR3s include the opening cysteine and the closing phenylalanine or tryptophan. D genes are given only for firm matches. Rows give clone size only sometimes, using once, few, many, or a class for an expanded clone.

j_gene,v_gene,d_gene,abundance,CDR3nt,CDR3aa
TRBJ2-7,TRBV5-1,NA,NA,TGCGCCAGCAGCTCCTCTCAGGTCCCCTACGAGCAGTACTTC,CASSSSQVPYEQYF
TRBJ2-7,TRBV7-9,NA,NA,TGTGCCAGCAGCCCCGGTGGGAGAGGCGAGCAGTACTTC,CASSPGGRGEQYF
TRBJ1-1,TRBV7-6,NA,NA,TGTGCCAGCAGCTTGTCAAGGTGGTACACTGAAGCTTTCTTT,CASSLSRWYTEAFF
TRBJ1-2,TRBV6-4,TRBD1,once,TGTGCCAGCCTGCCGGACAGGGCACTGAGGGGCTACACCTTC,CASLPDRALRGYTF
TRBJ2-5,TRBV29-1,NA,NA,TGCAGCGTTGATCAGGGTCAGAGAGAGACCCAGTACTTC,CSVDQGQRETQYF
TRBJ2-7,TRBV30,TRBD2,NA,TGTGCCTGGAGTGTTGGAAGCGGGGGGTTTTACGAGCAGTACTTC,CAWSVGSGGFYEQYF
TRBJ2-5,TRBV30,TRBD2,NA,TGTGCCTGGACCCTCCGGACTAGCGGTCAAGAGACCCAGTACTTC,CAWTLRTSGQETQYF
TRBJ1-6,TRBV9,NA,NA,TGTGCCAGCAGCCCCCGAGAGAGTTTCGGTACCAATAATTCACCCCTCCACTTT,CASSPRESFGTNNSPLHF
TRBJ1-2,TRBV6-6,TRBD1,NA,TGTGCCAGCAGTTACGGCTCCGGGACAGTACTGGATGGCTACACCTTC,CASSYGSGTVLDGYTF
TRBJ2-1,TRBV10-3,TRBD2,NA,TGTGCCATCAGTGAGCTAGCGGGGGTGTACAATGAGCAGTTCTTC,CAISELAGVYNEQFF
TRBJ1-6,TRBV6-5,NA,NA,TGTGCCAGCAGTTACTCGCGACAGCAAAATTCACCCCTCCACTTT,CASSYSRQQNSPLHF
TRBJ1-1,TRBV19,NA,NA,TGTGCCAGCCTCTCGTCGGGGGGAAGCACTGAAGCTTTCTTT,CASLSSGGSTEAFF
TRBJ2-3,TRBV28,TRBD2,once,TGTGCCAGCAGGCCCTCGGCGGGGCGGGGGGGCCATTCAGGCACAGATACGCAGTATTTT,CASRPSAGRGGHSGTDTQYF
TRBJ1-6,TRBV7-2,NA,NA,TGTGCCAGCAGCGCCCGCCGATGGGGCTCCTATAATTCACCCCTCCACTTT,CASSARRWGSYNSPLHF
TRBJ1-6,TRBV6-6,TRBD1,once,TGTGCCAGCACCCCCGGACAGGGGGCGCGGTCACCCCTCCACTTT,CASTPGQGARSPLHF